The rows below give T cell receptor beta chains drawn from one sample of a study of blood T cell repertoires in COVID-19. The table came from immunoSEQ multiplex PCR; TCRdb's copy has only in-frame clones and leaves some out. The table records fewer than 300,000 clones, about 86% of them present only once. The specimen sequenced was peripheral blood. These receptors came from a man aged 80 or over with acute or convalescent COVID-19. Each CDR3 is given with its conserved first and last residue. A D gene is named only where the DNA matches it firmly. Clone sizes are given selectively: once, few, many, or a class where the clone is expanded.

size	V	D	J	CDR3	DNA
-	TRBV5-1	-	TRBJ2-3	CASSLGDRRTDTQYF	TGCGCCAGCAGCTTGGGCGACAGACGCACAGATACGCAGTATTTT
-	TRBV11-1	-	TRBJ2-7	CASSLSTRGRLGEQYF	TGTGCCAGCAGCTTGAGTACAAGGGGCCGTCTCGGCGAGCAGTACTTC
-	TRBV7-2	TRBD1	TRBJ1-2	CASRHDRVSPPYNGYTF	TGTGCCAGCAGGCACGACAGGGTCTCTCCCCCCTACAATGGCTACACCTTC
-	TRBV28	TRBD1	TRBJ1-2	CASSPTRRDRNYGYTF	TGTGCCAGCAGTCCGACCCGTCGGGACAGAAATTATGGCTACACCTTC
-	TRBV5-1	-	TRBJ1-1	CASSLEGVGNTEAFF	TGCGCCAGCAGCTTAGAAGGGGTCGGGAACACTGAAGCTTTCTTT
-	TRBV18	TRBD2	TRBJ2-1	CASSPGLAGLSYNEQFF	TGTGCCAGCTCACCAGGACTAGCGGGCCTCTCCTACAATGAGCAGTTCTTC
-	TRBV5-1	-	TRBJ1-3	CASSLAGNTIYF	TGCGCCAGCAGCTTGGCGGGAAACACCATATATTTT
-	TRBV7-9	TRBD1	TRBJ1-2	CASSISTGQGISGYTF	TGTGCCAGCAGTATTAGTACCGGACAGGGAATCTCCGGCTACACCTTC
-	TRBV5-1	-	TRBJ1-5	CASSLAGQPNQPQHF	TGCGCCAGCAGCTTGGCGGGACAACCCAATCAGCCCCAGCATTTT
-	TRBV7-3	TRBD2	TRBJ2-3	CASSSTSGGSTDTQYF	TGTGCCAGCAGCTCCACTAGCGGGGGGAGCACAGATACGCAGTATTTT
-	TRBV2	TRBD1	TRBJ2-7	CASSEVALDRVGYEQYF	TGTGCCAGCAGTGAAGTTGCCTTGGACAGGGTAGGCTACGAGCAGTACTTC
-	TRBV5-1	TRBD2	TRBJ2-5	CASSLVGTSGGKETQYF	TGCGCCAGCAGCTTGGTAGGGACTAGCGGGGGTAAAGAGACCCAGTACTTC
-	TRBV2	TRBD1	TRBJ1-5	CASQTRQGGNQPQHF	TGTGCCAGCCAAACTCGACAGGGCGGGAATCAGCCCCAGCATTTT
many	TRBV2	TRBD2	TRBJ2-7	CASTLTSGRSYEQYF	TGTGCCAGCACCCTGACTAGCGGGAGGTCCTACGAGCAGTACTTC
-	TRBV29-1	TRBD2	TRBJ2-1	CSVRAGRGNEQFF	TGCAGCGTTCGTGCAGGGAGGGGAAATGAGCAGTTCTTC
-	TRBV5-5	-	TRBJ2-1	CASSPLYNEQFF	TGTGCCAGCAGCCCCTTGTACAATGAGCAGTTCTTC
-	TRBV5-1	TRBD2	TRBJ2-1	CASSLSLADYNEQFF	TGCGCCAGCAGCTTGTCACTAGCGGATTACAATGAGCAGTTCTTC
few	TRBV4-1	-	TRBJ2-7	CASSPMAGSEDEQYF	TGCGCCAGCAGCCCAATGGCGGGGTCAGAGGACGAGCAGTACTTC
-	TRBV5-1	TRBD2	TRBJ2-2	CASSPRPGAGDTGELFF	TGCGCCAGCAGCCCACGCCCGGGCGCGGGAGACACCGGGGAGCTGTTTTTT